These 15 T cell receptor beta chains share one sample of origin, sequenced in a study of shared clonotypes between healthy human individuals. Assay used: immunoSEQ multiplex PCR; TCRdb lists only in-frame clones, some missing. The sample shows about 600,000 clones, less than 98% of them seen only once. The specimen sequenced was naive CD4+ T cells sorted from blood. Subset indicated: CD45RA+ positively selected. The receptors were gathered from a young woman in good health.

This clone has only one observation. This sequence joins TRBV28 and TRBJ1-4; tentatively, D is TRBD1 (5 bases). This CDR3 is 16 amino acids long. Trimming removed 1 base from V and 4 bases from J, with 13 bases in between. Germline CDR1 reads MDHEN; CDR2 reads SYDVKM. The CDR3 nucleotides read TGTGCCAGCAGTTTATCGGGACGGCTAAGTAATGAAAAACTGTTTTTT. Protein: CASSLSGRLSNEKLFF.

V gene TRBV28 combines with J gene TRBJ2-7, with D uncertain. V gave up 2 bases and J gave up 6 bases, with 20 bases separating them. The V gene's germline CDR1 is MDHEN and CDR2 SYDVKM. This CDR3 comprises 16 residues. This CDR3 is CASSLVLRRTLGEQYF. CDR3 bases: TGTGCCAGCAGTTTAGTCCTGCGACGGACCCTCGGCGAGCAGTACTTC. The whole variable domain, filled in from reference TRBV28 and TRBJ2-7, reads DVKVTQSSRYLVKRTGEKVFLECVQDMDHENMFWYRQDPGLGLRLIYFSYDVKMKEKGDIPEGYSVSREKKERFSLILESASTNQTSMYLCASSLVLRRTLGEQYFGPGTRLTVT.

The V and J genes are TRBV5-1 and TRBJ2-3, with D hard to call. Germline V gene lookup returns CDR1 SGHRS and CDR2 YFSETQ. Trimming removed 0 bases at V and 0 bases at J, with 8 bases between. The CDR3 has 15 residues. CDR3 nucleotide sequence: TGCGCCAGCAGCTTGGTGTCTACGAGCACAGATACGCAGTATTTT. It encodes CASSLVSTSTDTQYF. Complete variable domain (other parts from reference TRBV5-1 and TRBJ2-3): KAGVTQTPRYLIKTRGQQVTLSCSPISGHRSVSWYQQTPGQGLQFLFEYFSETQRNKGNFPGRFSGRQFSNSRSEMNVSTLELGDSALYLCASSLVSTSTDTQYFGPGTRLTVL.

This rearrangement joins TRBV6-5 to TRBJ2-1, with 7 positions matching TRBD1. Per germline, CDR1 MNHEY and CDR2 SVGAGI. This CDR3 has 14 amino acids. V lost 3 bases to trimming and J lost 5 bases; unmatched junction nucleotides: 4. CDR3 sequence: CASSYSDRDNEQFF. CDR3 coding DNA: TGTGCCAGCAGTTATTCCGACAGGGACAATGAGCAGTTCTTC.

This sequence joins TRBV2 and TRBJ1-5; 10 bases match TRBD1. V trimming: 6 bases; J trimming: 0 bases; junction bases outside the gene matches: 2. The CDR3 runs to 15 residues. CDR1 is SNHLY, CDR2 FYNNEI, per germline. The CDR3 loop reads CASRRQGASNQPQHF. The CDR3 DNA reads as TGTGCCAGCAGAAGACAGGGGGCTAGCAATCAGCCCCAGCATTTT. Looking up the rest from reference TRBV2 and TRBJ1-5 gives the full variable domain: EPEVTQTPSHQVTQMGQEVILRCVPISNHLYFYWYRQILGQKVEFLVSFYNNEISEKSEIFDDQFSVERPDGSNFTLKIRSTKLEDSAMYFCASRRQGASNQPQHFGDGTRLSIL.

The rearrangement links TRBV18 to TRBJ2-5; tentative D call: TRBD1 (6 bases). V lost 3 bases and J 3 bases, leaving 11 bases between the germline ends. The CDR3 has 14 amino acids. Per germline, CDR1 KGHSH and CDR2 LQKENI. The CDR3 here is CASSPRGDEETQYF. CDR3 nucleotide sequence: TGTGCCAGCTCACCCAGGGGCGACGAAGAGACCCAGTACTTC.

A few counts support this clone. For the CDR3, the DNA is TGTGCCAGCGGGCTCCTCTCGTGGACTGAAGCTTTCTTT. As protein: CASGLLSWTEAFF. The genes are TRBV6-5 and TRBJ1-1; D call uncertain. The V gene's germline CDR1 is MNHEY and CDR2 SVGAGI. Trimming shortened V by 8 bases and J by 5 bases, and 15 bases separated the two germline ends. The CDR3 consists of 13 residues.

V and J are TRBV15 and TRBJ1-5; D is uncertain. Germline CDR1 LNHNV, CDR2 YYDKDF (reference sequence). The CDR3 spans 16 residues. Trimming stripped 3 bases from V and 4 bases from J, with 16 bases between. CDR3 region: CATSSLLDRPNQPQHF. As DNA, the CDR3 is TGTGCCACCAGCAGCCTCCTAGACCGTCCAAATCAGCCCCAGCATTTT.

This chain connects TRBV28 to TRBJ2-5; 7 bases agree with TRBD1. Per germline, CDR1 MDHEN and CDR2 SYDVKM. The CDR3 extends over 14 amino acids. After removal of 4 bases from V and 5 bases from J, the junction contained 7 bases not matched to a gene. The CDR3 region is CASSSGQLRETQYF. CDR3 DNA: TGTGCCAGCAGTTCGGGACAGCTCCGGGAGACCCAGTACTTC.

The chain carries TRBV25-1 and TRBJ2-5; tentative D call: TRBD1 (8 bases). Trimming left V 8 bases short and J 7 bases short, with 20 bases between. Germline loops: CDR1 MGHDK, CDR2 SYGVNS. The CDR3 is made up of 14 amino acids. CDR3 bases: TGTGCCAGCGGAACCCGTACAGGGGGGGGGACCCAGTACTTC. This codes for CASGTRTGGGTQYF.

In DNA, the CDR3 is TGTGCCAGCAGTGGGGACACTAGCCATGGCTACACCTTC. As protein: CASSGDTSHGYTF. The rearrangement joins TRBV28 to TRBJ1-2, with D possibly TRBD1 on 6 matching bases. The CDR3 is 13 amino acids. Between the trimmed V and J ends, which lost 5 bases and 6 bases, there was a span of 13 bases. Germline V lookup: CDR1 MDHEN, CDR2 SYDVKM.

As concerns this clone: Distinct nucleotide sequences in the sample also encode this CDR3. The rearrangement links TRBV7-7 to TRBJ2-5; TRBD1 or TRBD2 may be the D gene (5 bases each). V was pared by 0 bases and J by 5 bases, with 10 bases between. The CDR3 totals 14 residues. CDR1 and CDR2 from the germline V gene are SSHAT and FNYEAQ (reference sequence). The CDR3 region has the DNA TGTGCCAGCAGCTTAGCGGGGGTGGGGGAGACCCAGTACTTC. It is translated as CASSLAGVGETQYF.

CDR3 nucleotide sequence: TGTGCCAGCAGTTTAGGCAGCGATGCCTACAATGAGCAGTTCTTC. Translation gives CASSLGSDAYNEQFF. The chain recombines TRBV28 with TRBJ2-1; D gene ambiguous. The V and J ends lost 2 bases and 2 bases respectively, with 10 bases between them. Germline V gene lookup returns CDR1 MDHEN and CDR2 SYDVKM. The CDR3 is 15 amino acids.

The gene calls are TRBV7-9 and TRBJ2-5; a weak D match, TRBD2 (7 bases). Trimming cost V 5 bases and J 5 bases, with 15 bases left between them. The CDR3 is 14 amino acids. The germline gives CDR1 SEHNR, CDR2 FQNEAQ (reference sequence). CDR3 bases: TGTGCCAGCAGCCGTACGGGGGGCAGTGAGACCCAGTACTTC. It translates to CASSRTGGSETQYF. Combining the CDR3 with reference TRBV7-9 and TRBJ2-5 gives the whole variable domain DTGVSQNPRHKITKRGQNVTFRCDPISEHNRLYWYRQTLGQGPEFLTYFQNEAQLEKSRLLSDRFSAERPKGSFSTLEIQRTEQGDSAMYLCASSRTGGSETQYFGPGTRLLVL.

This chain connects TRBV5-1 to TRBJ2-1, with D unclear. CDR1 and CDR2 from the germline V gene are SGHRS and YFSETQ. Trimming took off 0 bases at V and 5 bases at J, with 6 bases between the two ends. This CDR3 spans 13 amino acids. The CDR3 region is CASSLAPNNEQFF. The CDR3 nucleotides read TGCGCCAGCAGCTTGGCCCCCAACAATGAGCAGTTCTTC. The whole variable domain, remainder taken from reference TRBV5-1 and TRBJ2-1, is KAGVTQTPRYLIKTRGQQVTLSCSPISGHRSVSWYQQTPGQGLQFLFEYFSETQRNKGNFPGRFSGRQFSNSRSEMNVSTLELGDSALYLCASSLAPNNEQFFGPGTRLTVL.